Listed here are 25 T cell receptor beta chains from one sample, sequenced in a study of T cells expressing NK-cell markers. TCRdb reprocessed the 5' RACE reads and stores each CDR3 protein as one record, lacking DNA. The sample holds 500,000 to 700,000 distinct CDR3 sequences. Specimen: blood T cells: a sorted CD56 or NKG2C T cell subset, CD4+ or CD8+ T cells, or bulk PBMC T cells (not recorded which). Receptor source: a man between 18 and 35 years old in good health.

The CDR3 loop is CASSLTGGGQGGELFF. The gene calls are TRBV7-3 and TRBJ2-2; TCRdb reports TRBD1, a call that lacks DNA to check it against. The CDR3 covers 16 residues. Germline-derived CDR1 and CDR2 are SGHTA and FQGTGA.

The chain recombines TRBV28 with TRBJ2-5; TCRdb's D call, TRBD1, is unchecked because there is no DNA. Germline V gives CDR1 MDHEN, CDR2 SYDVKM. The CDR3 consists of 16 residues. The CDR3 sequence is CASSPYWGTAGETQYF. The full variable domain, with the rest looked up from reference TRBV28 and TRBJ2-5, is DVKVTQSSRYLVKRTGEKVFLECVQDMDHENMFWYRQDPGLGLRLIYFSYDVKMKEKGDIPEGYSVSREKKERFSLILESASTNQTSMYLCASSPYWGTAGETQYFGPGTRLLVL.

V and J are TRBV5-1 and TRBJ1-1. Germline V lookup: CDR1 SGHRS, CDR2 YFSETQ. The CDR3 is 14 amino acids. The CDR3 loop reads CASSFRTGNTEAFF.

The genes are TRBV10-3 and TRBJ1-5. The CDR3 contains 12 residues. Germline CDR1 reads ENHRY; CDR2 reads SYGVKD. This CDR3 is CAIRSSNQPQHF.

The chain couples TRBV12-3 or TRBV12-4 to TRBJ2-5; TCRdb gives TRBD1 as the D gene, but with no DNA this cannot be confirmed. The CDR3 is made up of 15 amino acids. The CDR3 sequence is CASSFVQGVFKTQYF.

The chain recombines TRBV20-1 with TRBJ2-5. This CDR3 has 14 residues. In germline, CDR1 is DFQATT, CDR2 SNEGSKA (reference sequence). The CDR3 region is CSARDLDPQETQYF.

The CDR3 reads CASSRPGRPNTGELFF. V gene TRBV7-2 combines with J gene TRBJ2-2; TCRdb designates TRBD1, a call that cannot be tested without DNA. The CDR3 loop spans 16 amino acids. Germline CDR1 SGHTA, CDR2 FQGNSA. The variable domain in full, completed from reference TRBV7-2 and TRBJ2-2, reads GAGVSQSPSNKVTEKGKDVELRCDPISGHTALYWYRQSLGQGLEFLIYFQGNSAPDKSGLPSDRFSAERTGGSVSTLTIQRTQQEDSAVYLCASSRPGRPNTGELFFGEGSRLTVL.

The chain links TRBV24-1 to TRBJ2-1; TCRdb indicates TRBD2, and absent DNA this call remains unverified. This CDR3 contains 16 residues. Germline lookup yields CDR1 KGHDR and CDR2 SFDVKD. CDR3 residues: CATSEFAGISGNEQFF.

The chain joins TRBV6-1 to TRBJ2-1; TCRdb's D gene call, TRBD2, goes unchecked for lack of DNA. Germline lookup yields CDR1 MNHNS and CDR2 SASEGT. This CDR3 region has 13 residues. CDR3 amino acids: CASSGLGRGDQFF.

This chain joins TRBV28 and TRBJ1-2; with no DNA, the TCRdb D assignment of TRBD1 cannot be verified. Germline values: CDR1 MDHEN, CDR2 SYDVKM. CDR3 length equals 17 residues. CDR3 protein: CASSTTGTGLGGYGYTF.

The chain couples TRBV12-3 or TRBV12-4 to TRBJ1-1. The CDR3 length is 12 residues. CDR3 amino acids: CASRPTGSGAFF.

The chain couples TRBV6-5 to TRBJ2-1; TCRdb calls TRBD2, which cannot be checked without DNA. Germline V gives CDR1 MNHEY, CDR2 SVGAGI. The CDR3 contains 16 residues. CDR3 sequence reads: CASSYPGLAGEGEQFF.

V is TRBV20-1 and J is TRBJ2-5; there is no DNA to check the TCRdb D call of TRBD2. CDR1 is DFQATT, CDR2 SNEGSKA, per germline (reference sequence). This CDR3 is built from 15 residues. CDR3: CSASLLAGHQETQYF.

This chain links TRBV12-3 or TRBV12-4 with TRBJ2-2; no DNA is available, so the TRBD2 call from TCRdb remains unchecked. There are 16 residues in the CDR3. CDR3 sequence reads: CASSLSSGSHTGELFF.

The V gene is TRBV27, the J gene TRBJ2-1; the TRBD2 assignment by TCRdb is unverifiable without DNA. Germline-derived CDR1 and CDR2 are MNHEY and SMNVEV (reference sequence). The CDR3 consists of 13 residues. CDR3 region: CATGTPTMGEQFF.

The rearrangement links TRBV6-6 to TRBJ2-1. This CDR3 has 12 residues. Germline CDR1 is MNHNY and CDR2 is SVGAGI (reference sequence). The CDR3 is CASVTGWDEQFF.

The rearrangement joins TRBV27 to TRBJ2-7; TCRdb calls TRBD2, which cannot be checked without DNA. The CDR3 covers 16 residues. The germline V gene has CDR1 MNHEY and CDR2 SMNVEV (reference sequence). CDR3 loop: CASAGTSGISTYEQYF.

V usage is TRBV11-2 and J usage is TRBJ2-1; the TCRdb call, TRBD2, lacks DNA for checking. The CDR3 is 20 residues long. The germline V gene encodes CDR1 SGHAT and CDR2 FQNNGV. The CDR3 sequence is CASSPINARAGGPPYNEQFF.

This chain connects TRBV20-1 to TRBJ2-3; there is no DNA to check the TCRdb D call of TRBD1. CDR1 is DFQATT, CDR2 SNEGSKA, per germline (reference sequence). The length of the CDR3 is 16 residues. CDR3 amino acids: CSARDSGLPVGDTQYF.

The rearrangement uses TRBV24-1 and TRBJ1-2. Germline CDR1 reads KGHDR; CDR2 reads SFDVKD. The CDR3 runs to 13 residues. The CDR3 sequence: CATSDFRDSGYTF.

This chain joins TRBV25-1 and TRBJ2-5; TCRdb picks TRBD1, but there is no DNA to check that call. CDR3 size: 16 residues. Germline lookup yields CDR1 MGHDK and CDR2 SYGVNS. CDR3: CASSEFLRGSQETQYF.

The chain carries TRBV7-2 and TRBJ1-5. The CDR3 sequence is 14 residues long. Germline V gene sequence: CDR1 SGHTA, CDR2 FQGNSA. The CDR3 protein is CASSLEKGWQPQHF.

This chain connects TRBV28 to TRBJ1-2; TCRdb calls TRBD1, which cannot be checked without DNA. Germline CDR1 is MDHEN and CDR2 is SYDVKM. This CDR3 spans 15 amino acids. CDR3 sequence: CASSLDRALMRGYTF.

The chain combines TRBV20-1 with TRBJ2-7. There are 16 residues in the CDR3. Germline CDR1 DFQATT, CDR2 SNEGSKA (reference sequence). The CDR3: CSARDPEEREDYEQYF.

V is TRBV9 and J is TRBJ1-1; TCRdb's D call, TRBD1, is unchecked because there is no DNA. The CDR3 spans 16 residues. CDR1 is SGDLS and CDR2 is YYNGEE in the germline V gene. CDR3: CASSPRPQGMNTEAFF. Variable domain in full (rest from reference TRBV9 and TRBJ1-1): DSGVTQTPKHLITATGQRVTLRCSPRSGDLSVYWYQQSLDQGLQFLIQYYNGEERAKGNILERFSAQQFPDLHSELNLSSLELGDSALYFCASSPRPQGMNTEAFFGQGTRLTVV.